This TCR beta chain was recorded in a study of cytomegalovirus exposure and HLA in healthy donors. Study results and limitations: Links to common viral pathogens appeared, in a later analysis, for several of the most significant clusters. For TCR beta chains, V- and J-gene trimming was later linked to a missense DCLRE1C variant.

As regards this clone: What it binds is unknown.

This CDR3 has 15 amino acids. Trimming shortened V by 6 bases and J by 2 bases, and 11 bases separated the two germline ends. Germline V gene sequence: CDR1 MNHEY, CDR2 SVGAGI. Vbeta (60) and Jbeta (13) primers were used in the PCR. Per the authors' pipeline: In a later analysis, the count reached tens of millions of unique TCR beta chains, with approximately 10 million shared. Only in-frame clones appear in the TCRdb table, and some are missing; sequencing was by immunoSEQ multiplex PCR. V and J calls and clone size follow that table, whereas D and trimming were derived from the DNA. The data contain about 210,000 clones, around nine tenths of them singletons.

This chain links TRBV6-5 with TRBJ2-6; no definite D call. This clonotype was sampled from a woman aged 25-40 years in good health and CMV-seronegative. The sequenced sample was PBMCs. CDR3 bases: TGTGCCAGCAGAGCGTCGTGGACTGGGGCCAACGTCCTGACTTTC. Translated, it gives CASRASWTGANVLTF.